This entry lists 27 T cell receptor beta chains sequenced from one sample in a study of T-cell reconstitution after alpha-beta-depleted transplantation in children. The library targeted TCRbeta and was prepared with unique molecular identifiers. TCRdb re-derived calls from the PCR reads in MiXCR, one entry per CDR3 protein. In the table there are 300,000 to 400,000 distinct CDR3 sequences, roughly 15% of which are singletons. This specimen was PBMCs, mostly from graft donor cells, taken 360 days after TCRalphabeta/CD19-depleted stem cell transplant. These receptors all come from a male patient aged 2-10 years who had a stem cell transplant for acute lymphoblastic leukemia, so the T cells may come from the graft donor.

CDR3 DNA sequence: TGTGCCAGCAGTTTAAGTTTGGGGGGGGGCACCGGGGAGCTGTTTTTT. Translation gives CASSLSLGGGTGELFF. The gene calls are TRBV12-3 or TRBV12-4 and TRBJ2-2, with 7 bases aligning to TRBD2. CDR3 length: 16 amino acids. The junction had 7 bases not matched to a gene; V was cut back by 2 bases and J by 4 bases.

V is TRBV28 and J is TRBJ2-3; no clear D gene. CDR1 MDHEN and CDR2 SYDVKM come from the germline V gene. Between the trimmed V and J ends, which lost 1 base and 2 bases, there was a span of 10 bases. This CDR3 has 15 residues. CDR3 protein: CASSLLAGNTDTQYF. The CDR3 DNA reads as TGTGCCAGCAGTTTATTAGCAGGAAACACAGATACGCAGTATTTT.

This clonotype was recorded at least ten times. The chain recombines TRBV28 with TRBJ2-1; D call uncertain. This CDR3 comprises 13 residues. Trimming shortened V by 6 bases and J by 3 bases, and 9 bases separated the two germline ends. In germline, CDR1 is MDHEN, CDR2 SYDVKM. As DNA, the CDR3 is TGTGCCAGCAGCCTCGTGGGCTACAATGAGCAGTTCTTC. It encodes CASSLVGYNEQFF.

V usage is TRBV12-3 or TRBV12-4 and J usage is TRBJ2-7; perhaps D is TRBD1 or TRBD2 (6 bases each). The CDR3 is made up of 14 amino acids. V lost 4 bases to trimming and J lost 4 bases, with 14 bases between them. For the CDR3, the DNA is TGTGCCAGCAGTTCGGGGGCGCCTGAATACGAGCAGTACTTC. Amino acid sequence: CASSSGAPEYEQYF.

Comment on this clonotype: Given a much more abundant clone one base away, this may be a read error. The genes are TRBV10-3 and TRBJ1-3, with D possibly TRBD1 on 5 matching bases. CDR1 ENHRY and CDR2 SYGVKD come from the germline V gene. The CDR3 consists of 13 residues. CDR3 nucleotide sequence: TGTGCCATCAGTCAGGGTGGTGGAAACACCATGTATTTT. Encoded protein: CAISQGGGNTMYF.

The rearrangement links TRBV7-9 to TRBJ2-2; 7 bases map to TRBD1. The CDR3 totals 15 residues. V lost 4 bases, J lost 6 bases, and 8 bases stayed unmatched. The germline gives CDR1 SEHNR, CDR2 FQNEAQ (reference sequence). DNA for the CDR3: TGTGCCAGCAGCTCGGCGACAGGGCCCCCCGGGGAGCTGTTTTTT. It encodes CASSSATGPPGELFF.

A few counts support this clonotype. V usage is TRBV28 and J usage is TRBJ2-7; 8 nucleotides agree with TRBD2. The CDR3 extends over 15 amino acids. CDR1 and CDR2 from the germline V gene are MDHEN and SYDVKM. V was clipped by 8 bases and J by 4 bases; unmatched bases: 13. The CDR3 DNA reads as TGTGCCAGCGAAGGAGGGCGGGAGGCTTATTACGAGCAGTACTTC. Amino acid sequence: CASEGGREAYYEQYF.

The V and J genes are TRBV11-2 and TRBJ2-3, with a tentative D call TRBD1 (6 bases). Germline loops: CDR1 SGHAT, CDR2 FQNNGV. Deletions cut 5 bases from V and 2 bases from J, with 14 bases between. The CDR3 is 15 amino acids. Here the CDR3 reads CASSPTGRNTDTQYF. DNA of the CDR3: TGTGCCAGCAGCCCTACAGGGAGAAACACAGATACGCAGTATTTT.

This clonotype appeared many times. CDR3 nucleotide sequence: TGTGCCAGCAGTTACTGGGGGGCCGGGGGGGTAGATACGCAGTATTTT. Amino acid sequence: CASSYWGAGGVDTQYF. The chain combines TRBV6-5 with TRBJ2-3, with 8 nucleotides matching TRBD2. The germline V gene has CDR1 MNHEY and CDR2 SVGAGI. This CDR3 has 16 amino acids. The ends lost 1 base at V and 5 bases at J; junction bases unmatched: 8.

This rearrangement joins TRBV19 to TRBJ1-5; weak D call: TRBD1 (5 bases). Germline V gives CDR1 LNHDA, CDR2 SQIVND (reference sequence). This CDR3 contains 16 residues. Trimming removed 7 bases from V and 2 bases from J, with 18 bases in between. The chain's CDR3 is CASTSSGGARNQPQHF. CDR3 nucleotides: TGTGCCAGTACTTCCTCCGGCGGGGCACGCAATCAGCCCCAGCATTTT.

This clonotype appeared many times. The gene calls are TRBV7-8 and TRBJ1-1; D is ambiguous. V lost 1 base and J lost 3, with 6 bases in between. CDR1 and CDR2 (germline): SGHVS, FQNEAQ. The CDR3 has 13 residues. CDR3 protein: CASSLGLDTEAFF. The CDR3 nucleotides read TGTGCCAGCAGCTTAGGATTAGACACTGAAGCTTTCTTT.

This clonotype showed up many times. The rearrangement uses TRBV10-3 and TRBJ1-1; TRBD1 might be the D (5 bases). The germline gives CDR1 ENHRY, CDR2 SYGVKD. The CDR3 runs to 14 residues. Trimming removed 2 bases at V and 1 base at J, with 8 bases between. In nucleotides, the CDR3 is TGTGCCATCAGTGAGGGGGGGTGGAACACTGAAGCTTTCTTT. Translation gives CAISEGGWNTEAFF.

The chain uses TRBV28 and TRBJ2-3, with D uncertain. Germline values: CDR1 MDHEN, CDR2 SYDVKM. The CDR3 has 13 residues. The V and J ends lost 3 bases and 4 bases respectively, with 8 bases between them. DNA of the CDR3: TGTGCCAGCAGTTTGTGGGCCCCAGATACGCAGTATTTT. It encodes CASSLWAPDTQYF.

The genes are TRBV4-3 and TRBJ1-2, with D tentatively TRBD1 (5 bases). The CDR3 length is 13 residues. Germline CDR1 and CDR2: LGHNA and YSLEER. V was clipped by 5 bases and J by 6 bases, with 13 bases between them. The CDR3 sequence is CASSYQGLDGYTF. The CDR3 DNA sequence: TGCGCCAGCAGCTACCAGGGTTTAGATGGCTACACCTTC.

This clonotype has a handful of counts. The chain carries TRBV25-1 and TRBJ2-2; 7 bases agree with TRBD1. Trimming at V came to 6 bases and at J to 5 bases, leaving 6 bases not matched to a gene. This CDR3 has 14 amino acids. CDR1 and CDR2 from the germline V gene are MGHDK and SYGVNS. The CDR3: CASRVTGLTGELFF. The CDR3, as DNA: TGTGCCAGCAGAGTGACAGGGTTGACCGGGGAGCTGTTTTTT.

Comments on this clonotype: Compared with germline, one end of the junction differs, possibly owing to a read error. This chain links TRBV4-1 with TRBJ1-5; D uncertain. The CDR3 spans 15 residues. Looked up from germline, CDR1 is MGHRA and CDR2 is YSYEKL. This CDR3 is CASSQALISNQPQHF. The CDR3 bases are TGCGCCAGCAGTCAAGCGTTGATTAGCAATCAGCCCCAGCATTTT.

This clonotype was detected ten times or more. This rearrangement joins TRBV4-2 to TRBJ2-7; D perhaps matches TRBD2 (6 bases). The CDR3 consists of 15 residues. The germline V and J ends were trimmed by 2 bases and 0 bases, with 11 bases remaining between them. Per the germline V gene, CDR1 is LGHNA and CDR2 is YNFKEQ. The CDR3 sequence is CASSQFGRDSYEQYF. Written as DNA, the CDR3 is TGTGCCAGCAGCCAATTCGGGAGAGACTCCTACGAGCAGTACTTC.

The rearrangement joins TRBV21-1 to TRBJ2-7; TRBD2 was called by the table and not checked on the DNA. TRBV21-1 is recorded as a pseudogene. This CDR3 spans 19 amino acids. CDR3 loop: CASSSLRMTTCLLSYEQYF. CDR3 DNA: TGTGCCAGCAGTTCCCTCCGCATGACGACTTGCCTCCTGTCCTACGAGCAGTACTTC.

V is TRBV7-2 and J is TRBJ2-5, with 12 bases lining up with TRBD2. V shed 4 bases and J 5 bases; nucleotides not matched to a gene: 5. Per the germline V gene, CDR1 is SGHTA and CDR2 is FQGNSA. The CDR3 totals 15 residues. The CDR3 DNA reads TGTGCCAGCAGCTGGCTAGCGGGAGGGGGGGAGACCCAGTACTTC. It codes for CASSWLAGGGETQYF.

This sequence joins TRBV7-3 and TRBJ1-3; D remains ambiguous. CDR3 length: 15 amino acids. V lost 2 bases and J 4 bases, leaving 12 bases between the germline ends. CDR1 is SGHTA and CDR2 is FQGTGA in the germline V gene. The CDR3 region is CASSLAAQPGNTIYF. The CDR3 DNA is TGTGCCAGCAGCTTAGCCGCGCAGCCCGGAAACACCATATATTTT. Full variable domain (missing parts from reference TRBV7-3 and TRBJ1-3): GAGVSQTPSNKVTEKGKYVELRCDPISGHTALYWYRQSLGQGPEFLIYFQGTGAADDSGLPNDRFFAVRPEGSVSTLKIQRTERGDSAVYLCASSLAAQPGNTIYFGEGSWLTVV.

Many counts were recorded for this clonotype. The chain employs TRBV3-1 and TRBJ2-7, with D uncertain. This CDR3 has 14 residues. V dropped 2 bases and J dropped 5 bases, with 13 bases sitting between them. CDR1 is LGHDT, CDR2 YNNKEL, per germline (reference sequence). The CDR3 DNA reads as TGTGCCAGCAGCCAATTGTCTAGTGCGGACGAGCAGTACTTC. It encodes CASSQLSSADEQYF.

The table lists this clonotype with a few counts. The chain combines TRBV10-3 with TRBJ2-1; 7 nucleotides match TRBD2. This CDR3 is 13 amino acids long. V gave up 8 bases and J gave up 9 bases; unmatched junction bases: 10. From germline, CDR1 is ENHRY and CDR2 SYGVKD. Here the CDR3 reads CAIPTGGSSEQFF. The CDR3 DNA sequence: TGTGCCATCCCTACTGGCGGGAGCAGTGAGCAGTTCTTC.

This clonotype was seen at least ten times. This chain joins TRBV24-1 and TRBJ1-1; tentative D call: TRBD1 (6 bases). V lost 2 bases and J lost 7, with 10 bases in between. Germline CDR1 KGHDR, CDR2 SFDVKD. This CDR3 is built from 13 residues. The CDR3 is CATSDSKTGEAFF. CDR3 nucleotide sequence: TGTGCCACCAGTGATTCAAAGACAGGTGAAGCTTTCTTT.

The chain recombines TRBV29-1 with TRBJ2-7; 8 positions match TRBD2. J lost 3 bases, V lost 4 bases, and 2 bases had no gene match. This CDR3 region has 12 residues. The germline CDR1 and CDR2 sequences are SQVTM and ANQGSEA. The CDR3 sequence: CSVGGGIYEQYF. In DNA form, the CDR3 reads TGCAGCGTTGGCGGGGGGATCTACGAGCAGTACTTC.

This clonotype came up many times. V usage is TRBV20-1 and J usage is TRBJ1-5; TRBD1 agrees at 7 bases. CDR3 length: 15 residues. Germline CDR1 is DFQATT and CDR2 is SNEGSKA (reference sequence). J gave up 4 bases and V 4 bases, and 10 bases lay outside the gene matches. This CDR3 is CSAIPPGQINQPQHF. The CDR3 DNA reads TGCAGTGCTATCCCCCCGGGACAGATAAATCAGCCCCAGCATTTT.

This clonotype was counted a few times. The chain recombines TRBV29-1 with TRBJ2-2; perhaps TRBD2 as D (5 bases). Trimming took 3 bases from V and 1 from J, leaving 6 bases between them. CDR1 and CDR2 (germline): SQVTM, ANQGSEA. The CDR3 sequence is 13 residues long. CDR3 in DNA: TGCAGCGTTGATGAGGGGAACACCGGGGAGCTGTTTTTT. It specifies CSVDEGNTGELFF.

This clonotype was counted between two and nine times. The chain has TRBV7-3 and TRBJ1-6, with a possible D match to TRBD1 (6 bases). This CDR3 spans 13 amino acids. Deletions cut 5 bases from V and 7 bases from J, with 9 bases between. The V gene's germline CDR1 is SGHTA and CDR2 FQGTGA. Written as DNA, the CDR3 is TGTGCCAGCAGCGGACAGCCAAATTCACCCCTCCACTTT. This gives the protein CASSGQPNSPLHF. Complete variable domain (other parts from reference TRBV7-3 and TRBJ1-6): GAGVSQTPSNKVTEKGKYVELRCDPISGHTALYWYRQSLGQGPEFLIYFQGTGAADDSGLPNDRFFAVRPEGSVSTLKIQRTERGDSAVYLCASSGQPNSPLHFGNGTRLTVT.